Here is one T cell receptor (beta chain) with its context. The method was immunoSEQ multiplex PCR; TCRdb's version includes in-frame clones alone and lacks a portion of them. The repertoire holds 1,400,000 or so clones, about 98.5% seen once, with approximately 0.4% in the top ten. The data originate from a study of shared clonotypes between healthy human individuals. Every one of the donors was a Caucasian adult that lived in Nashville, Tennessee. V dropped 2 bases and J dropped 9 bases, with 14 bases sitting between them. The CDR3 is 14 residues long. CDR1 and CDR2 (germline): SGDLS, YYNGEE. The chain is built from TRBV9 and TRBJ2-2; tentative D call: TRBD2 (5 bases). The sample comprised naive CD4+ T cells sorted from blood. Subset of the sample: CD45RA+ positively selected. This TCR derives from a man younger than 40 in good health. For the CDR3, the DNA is TGTGCCAGCAGCGTCGACTATCGCAGGAGGGAGCTGTTTTTT. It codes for CASSVDYRRRELFF.